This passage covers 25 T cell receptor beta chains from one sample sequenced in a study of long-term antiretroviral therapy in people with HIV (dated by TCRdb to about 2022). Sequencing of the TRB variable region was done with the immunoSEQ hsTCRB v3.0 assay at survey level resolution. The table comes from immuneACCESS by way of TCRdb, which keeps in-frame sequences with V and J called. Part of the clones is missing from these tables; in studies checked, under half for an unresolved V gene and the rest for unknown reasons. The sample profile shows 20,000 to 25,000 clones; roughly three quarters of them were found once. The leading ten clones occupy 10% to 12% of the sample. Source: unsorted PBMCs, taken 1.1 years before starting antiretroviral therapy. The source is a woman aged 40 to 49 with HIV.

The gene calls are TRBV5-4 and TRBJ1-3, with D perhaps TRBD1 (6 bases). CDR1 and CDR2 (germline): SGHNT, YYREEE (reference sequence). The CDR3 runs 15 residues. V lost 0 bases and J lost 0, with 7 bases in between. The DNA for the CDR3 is TGTGCCAGCAGCTTGGTGACAGGCTCTGGAAACACCATATATTTT. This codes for CASSLVTGSGNTIYF.

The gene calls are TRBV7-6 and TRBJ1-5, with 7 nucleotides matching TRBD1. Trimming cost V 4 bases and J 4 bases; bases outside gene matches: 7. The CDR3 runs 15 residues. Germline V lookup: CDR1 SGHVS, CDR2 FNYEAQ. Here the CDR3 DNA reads TGTGCCAGCAGCTCCTGGGACAGCGGGAATCAGCCCCAGCATTTT. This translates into CASSSWDSGNQPQHF.

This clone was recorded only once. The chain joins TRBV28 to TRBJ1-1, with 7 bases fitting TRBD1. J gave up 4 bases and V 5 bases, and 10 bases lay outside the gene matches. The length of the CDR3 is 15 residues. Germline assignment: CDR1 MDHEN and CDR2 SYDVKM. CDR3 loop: CASSPQEGAVTEAFF. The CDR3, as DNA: TGTGCCAGCAGTCCCCAAGAGGGGGCCGTCACTGAAGCTTTCTTT.

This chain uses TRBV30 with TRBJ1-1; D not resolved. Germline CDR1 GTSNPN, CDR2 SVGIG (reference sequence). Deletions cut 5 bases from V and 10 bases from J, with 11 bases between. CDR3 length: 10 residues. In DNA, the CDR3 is TGTGCCTGGGAGACACTTCGAGCTTTCTTT. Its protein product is CAWETLRAFF.

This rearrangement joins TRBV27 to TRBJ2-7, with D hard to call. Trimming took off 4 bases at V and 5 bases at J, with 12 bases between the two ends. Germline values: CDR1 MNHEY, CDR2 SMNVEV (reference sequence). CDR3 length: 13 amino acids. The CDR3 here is CASSSTIEHEQYF. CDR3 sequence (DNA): TGTGCCAGCAGTTCGACCATAGAACACGAGCAGTACTTC.

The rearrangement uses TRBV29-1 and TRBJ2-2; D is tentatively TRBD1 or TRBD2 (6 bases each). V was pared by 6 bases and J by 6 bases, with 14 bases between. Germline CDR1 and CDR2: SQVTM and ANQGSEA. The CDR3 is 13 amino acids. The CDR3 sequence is CSVKPRGPGELFF. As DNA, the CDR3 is TGCAGCGTGAAACCCCGGGGGCCCGGGGAGCTGTTTTTT.

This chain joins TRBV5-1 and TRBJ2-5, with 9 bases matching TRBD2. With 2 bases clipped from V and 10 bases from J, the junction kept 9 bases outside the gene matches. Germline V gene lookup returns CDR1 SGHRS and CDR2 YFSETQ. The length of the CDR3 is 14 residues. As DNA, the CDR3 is TGCGCCAGCAGCTTAGTAGCGGGAGCGGGTGACCAGTACTTC. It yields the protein CASSLVAGAGDQYF.

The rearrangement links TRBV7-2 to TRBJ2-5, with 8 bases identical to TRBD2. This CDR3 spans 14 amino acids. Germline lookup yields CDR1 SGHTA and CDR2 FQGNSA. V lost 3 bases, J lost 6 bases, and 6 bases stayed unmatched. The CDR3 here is CASSFSGEIQTQYF. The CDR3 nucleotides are TGTGCCAGCAGCTTTAGCGGGGAGATACAGACCCAGTACTTC.

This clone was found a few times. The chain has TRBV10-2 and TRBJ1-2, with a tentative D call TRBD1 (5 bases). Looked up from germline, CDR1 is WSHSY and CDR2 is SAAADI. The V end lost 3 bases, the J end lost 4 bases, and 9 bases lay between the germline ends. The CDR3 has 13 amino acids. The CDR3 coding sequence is TGCGCCAGCAGTGACACCAGGGTCTATGGCTACACCTTC. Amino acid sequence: CASSDTRVYGYTF.

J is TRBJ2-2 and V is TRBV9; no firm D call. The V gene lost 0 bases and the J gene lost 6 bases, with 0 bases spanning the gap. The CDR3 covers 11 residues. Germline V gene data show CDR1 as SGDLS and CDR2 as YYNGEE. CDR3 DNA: TGTGCCAGCAGCGTAGCCGGGGAGCTGTTTTTT. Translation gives CASSVAGELFF.

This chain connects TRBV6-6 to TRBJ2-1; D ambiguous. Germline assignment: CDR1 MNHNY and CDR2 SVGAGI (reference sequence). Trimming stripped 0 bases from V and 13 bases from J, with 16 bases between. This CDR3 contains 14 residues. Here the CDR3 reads CASSYSILSSPQFF. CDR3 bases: TGTGCCAGCAGTTACTCCATACTTTCTTCCCCTCAGTTCTTC.

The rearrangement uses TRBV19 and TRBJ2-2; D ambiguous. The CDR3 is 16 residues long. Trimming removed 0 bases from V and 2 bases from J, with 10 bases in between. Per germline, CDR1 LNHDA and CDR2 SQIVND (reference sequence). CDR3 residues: CASSIDHHRNTGELFF. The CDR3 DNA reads TGTGCCAGTAGTATAGATCATCACAGAAACACCGGGGAGCTGTTTTTT.

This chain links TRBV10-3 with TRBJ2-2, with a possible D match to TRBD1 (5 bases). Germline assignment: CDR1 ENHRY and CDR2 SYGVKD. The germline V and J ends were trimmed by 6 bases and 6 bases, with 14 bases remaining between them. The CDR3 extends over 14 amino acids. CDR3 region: CAIRDSLTAGELFF. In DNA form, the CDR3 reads TGTGCCATCAGAGACAGCCTGACGGCCGGGGAGCTGTTTTTT.

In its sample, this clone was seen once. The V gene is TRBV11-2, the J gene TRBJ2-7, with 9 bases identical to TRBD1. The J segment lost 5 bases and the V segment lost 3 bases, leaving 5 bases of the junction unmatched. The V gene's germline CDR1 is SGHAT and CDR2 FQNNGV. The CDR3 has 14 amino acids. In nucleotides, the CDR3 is TGTGCCAGCAGCTTGACAGGGGGTTCTCACGAGCAGTACTTC. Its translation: CASSLTGGSHEQYF.

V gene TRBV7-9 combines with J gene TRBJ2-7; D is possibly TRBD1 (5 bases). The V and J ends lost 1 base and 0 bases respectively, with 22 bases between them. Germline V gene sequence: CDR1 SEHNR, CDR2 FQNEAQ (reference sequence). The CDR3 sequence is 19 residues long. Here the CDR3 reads CASSLDLYATVNFSYEQYF. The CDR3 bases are TGTGCCAGCAGCTTAGACTTATACGCGACAGTCAATTTCTCCTACGAGCAGTACTTC.

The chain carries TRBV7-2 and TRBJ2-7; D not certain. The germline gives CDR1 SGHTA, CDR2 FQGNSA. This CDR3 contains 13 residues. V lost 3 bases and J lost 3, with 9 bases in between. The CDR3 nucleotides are TGTGCCAGCAGCTTCTCAGCAGGCTACGAGCAGTACTTC. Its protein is CASSFSAGYEQYF. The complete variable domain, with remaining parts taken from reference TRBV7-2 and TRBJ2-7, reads GAGVSQSPSNKVTEKGKDVELRCDPISGHTALYWYRQSLGQGLEFLIYFQGNSAPDKSGLPSDRFSAERTGGSVSTLTIQRTQQEDSAVYLCASSFSAGYEQYFGPGTRLTVT.

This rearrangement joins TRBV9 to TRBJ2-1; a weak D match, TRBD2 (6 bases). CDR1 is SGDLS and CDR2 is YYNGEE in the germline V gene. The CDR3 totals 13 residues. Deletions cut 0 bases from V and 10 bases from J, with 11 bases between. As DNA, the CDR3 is TGTGCCAGCAGCGTAGGCCTAGCGAACGAGCAGTTCTTC. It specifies CASSVGLANEQFF.

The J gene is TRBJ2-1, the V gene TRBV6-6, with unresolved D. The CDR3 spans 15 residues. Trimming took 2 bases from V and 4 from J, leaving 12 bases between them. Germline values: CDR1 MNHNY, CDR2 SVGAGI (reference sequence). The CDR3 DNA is TGTGCCAGCAGTTACACACTAACCTTATACAATGAGCAGTTCTTC. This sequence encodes CASSYTLTLYNEQFF.

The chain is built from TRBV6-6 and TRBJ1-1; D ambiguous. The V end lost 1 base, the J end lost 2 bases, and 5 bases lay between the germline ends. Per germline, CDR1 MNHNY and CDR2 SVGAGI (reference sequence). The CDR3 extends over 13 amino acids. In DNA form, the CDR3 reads TGTGCCAGCAGTTACTGGGAAAACACTGAAGCTTTCTTT. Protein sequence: CASSYWENTEAFF.

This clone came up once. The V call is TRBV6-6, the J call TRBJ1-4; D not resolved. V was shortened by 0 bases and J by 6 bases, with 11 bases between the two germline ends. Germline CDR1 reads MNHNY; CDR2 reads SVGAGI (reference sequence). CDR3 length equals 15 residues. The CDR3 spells CASSYSSTEDEKLFF. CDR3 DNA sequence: TGTGCCAGCAGTTACTCTTCTACGGAGGATGAAAAACTGTTTTTT.

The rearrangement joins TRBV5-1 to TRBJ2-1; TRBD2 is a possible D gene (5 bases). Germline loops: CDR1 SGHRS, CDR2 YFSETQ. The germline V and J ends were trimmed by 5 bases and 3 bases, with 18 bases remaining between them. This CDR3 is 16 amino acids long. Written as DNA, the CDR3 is TGCGCCAGCAGACTATATGGGGAGTCCCTCTACAATGAGCAGTTCTTC. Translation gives CASRLYGESLYNEQFF.

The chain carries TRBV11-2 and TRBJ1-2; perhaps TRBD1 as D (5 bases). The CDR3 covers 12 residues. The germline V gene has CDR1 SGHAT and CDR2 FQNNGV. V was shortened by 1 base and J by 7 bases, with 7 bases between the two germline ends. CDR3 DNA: TGTGCCAGCAGCTTAGGAGGGGCTGGCTACACCTTC. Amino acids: CASSLGGAGYTF.

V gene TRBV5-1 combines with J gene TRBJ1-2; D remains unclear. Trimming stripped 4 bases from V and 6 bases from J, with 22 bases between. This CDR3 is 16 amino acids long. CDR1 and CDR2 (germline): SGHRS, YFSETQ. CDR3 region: CASSPRTTLPTDGYTF. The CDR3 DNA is TGCGCCAGCAGCCCTCGAACAACCCTCCCTACGGATGGCTACACCTTC.

CDR3 sequence reads: CASSLGGQGVTGELFF. CDR3 nucleotide sequence: TGTGCCAGCAGCTTAGGGGGACAGGGTGTCACCGGGGAGCTGTTTTTT. The V call is TRBV11-2, the J call TRBJ2-2; 9 nucleotides line up with TRBD1. This CDR3 spans 16 amino acids. With V trimmed by 1 base and J by 4 bases, 4 bases remained unmatched. Germline V lookup: CDR1 SGHAT, CDR2 FQNNGV.

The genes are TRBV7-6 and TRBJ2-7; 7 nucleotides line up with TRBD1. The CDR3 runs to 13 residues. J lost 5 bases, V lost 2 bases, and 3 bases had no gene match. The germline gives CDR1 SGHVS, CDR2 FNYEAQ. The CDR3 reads CASSLIGGDEQYF. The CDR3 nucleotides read TGTGCCAGCAGCTTAATAGGGGGCGACGAGCAGTACTTC. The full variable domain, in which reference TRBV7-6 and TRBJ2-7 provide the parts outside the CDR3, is GAGVSQSPRYKVTKRGQDVALRCDPISGHVSLYWYRQALGQGPEFLTYFNYEAQQDKSGLPNDRFSAERPEGSISTLTIQRTEQRDSAMYRCASSLIGGDEQYFGPGTRLTVT.